Detailed here is one T cell receptor beta chain. CDR1 is ENHRY and CDR2 is SYGVKD in the germline V gene. Trimming pared 3 bases from V and 3 bases from J, leaving 8 bases between. This CDR3 is 13 amino acids long. This sample is drawn from a study of control samples from healthy donors and cancer patients. TCRdb keeps only in-frame clones here, not all; method: immunoSEQ multiplex PCR. This sample's table has some 180,000 clones. Material for sequencing was blood. This chain joins TRBV10-3 and TRBJ1-1; D is undetermined. This clonotype was sampled from a woman aged 25 to 39 in good health. The CDR3 protein is CAISEEPDTEAFF. The DNA for the CDR3 is TGTGCCATCAGTGAAGAACCTGACACTGAAGCTTTCTTT.